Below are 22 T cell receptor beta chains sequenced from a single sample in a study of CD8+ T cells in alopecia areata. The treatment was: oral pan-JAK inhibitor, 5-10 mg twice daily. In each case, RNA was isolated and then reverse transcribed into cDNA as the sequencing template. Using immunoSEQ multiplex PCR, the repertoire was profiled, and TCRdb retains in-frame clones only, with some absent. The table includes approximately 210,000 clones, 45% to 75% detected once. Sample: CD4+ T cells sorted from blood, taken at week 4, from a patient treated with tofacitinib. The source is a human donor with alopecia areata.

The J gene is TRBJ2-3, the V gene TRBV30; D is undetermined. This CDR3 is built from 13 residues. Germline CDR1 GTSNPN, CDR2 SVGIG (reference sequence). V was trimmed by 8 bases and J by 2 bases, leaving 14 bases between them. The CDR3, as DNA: TGTGCCGCCACCGGGCCTTCCACAGATACGCAGTATTTT. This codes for CAATGPSTDTQYF.

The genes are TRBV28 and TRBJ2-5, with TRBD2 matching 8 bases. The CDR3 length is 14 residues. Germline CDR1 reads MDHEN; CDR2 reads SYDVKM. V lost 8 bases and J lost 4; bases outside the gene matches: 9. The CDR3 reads CASHRPGGAETQYF. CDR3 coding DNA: TGTGCCAGCCACCGACCGGGGGGGGCAGAGACCCAGTACTTC.

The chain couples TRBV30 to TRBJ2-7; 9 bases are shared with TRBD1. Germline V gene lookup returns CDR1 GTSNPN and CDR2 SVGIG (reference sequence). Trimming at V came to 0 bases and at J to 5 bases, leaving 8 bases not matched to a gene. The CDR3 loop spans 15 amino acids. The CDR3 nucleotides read TGTGCCTGGAGTGTGGTGGGACAGGGCATGCACGAGCAGTACTTC. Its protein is CAWSVVGQGMHEQYF.

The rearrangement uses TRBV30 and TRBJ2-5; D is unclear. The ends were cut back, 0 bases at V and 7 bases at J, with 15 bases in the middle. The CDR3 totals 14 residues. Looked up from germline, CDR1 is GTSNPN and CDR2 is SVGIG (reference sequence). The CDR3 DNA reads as TGTGCCTGGAGTGTACCCGGAGTTGGGTGGACCCAGTACTTC. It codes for CAWSVPGVGWTQYF.

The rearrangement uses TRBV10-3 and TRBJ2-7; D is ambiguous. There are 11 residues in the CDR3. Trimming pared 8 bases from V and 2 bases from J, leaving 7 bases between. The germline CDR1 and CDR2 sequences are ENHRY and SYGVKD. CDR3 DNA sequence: TGTGCCATCGGTGGTACCTACGAGCAGTACTTC. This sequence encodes CAIGGTYEQYF.

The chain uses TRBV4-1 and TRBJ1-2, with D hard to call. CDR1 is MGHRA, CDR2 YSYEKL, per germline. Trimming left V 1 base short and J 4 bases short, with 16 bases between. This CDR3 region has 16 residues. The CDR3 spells CASSQVNPLETYGYTF. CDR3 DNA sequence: TGCGCCAGCAGCCAAGTAAACCCGCTGGAGACCTATGGCTACACCTTC.

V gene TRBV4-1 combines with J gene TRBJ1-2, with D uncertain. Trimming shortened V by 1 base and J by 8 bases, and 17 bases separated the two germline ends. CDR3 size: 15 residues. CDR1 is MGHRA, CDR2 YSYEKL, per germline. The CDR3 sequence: CASSQGRTPLEGYTF. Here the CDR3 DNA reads TGCGCCAGCAGCCAAGGTCGGACTCCTTTAGAGGGCTACACCTTC.

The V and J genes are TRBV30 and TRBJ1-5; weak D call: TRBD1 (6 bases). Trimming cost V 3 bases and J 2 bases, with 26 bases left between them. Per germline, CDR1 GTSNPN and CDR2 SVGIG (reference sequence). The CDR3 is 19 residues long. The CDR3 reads CAWSLQGNRWRRGNQPQHF. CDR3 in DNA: TGTGCCTGGAGCCTGCAGGGGAACCGCTGGAGGAGGGGCAATCAGCCCCAGCATTTT.

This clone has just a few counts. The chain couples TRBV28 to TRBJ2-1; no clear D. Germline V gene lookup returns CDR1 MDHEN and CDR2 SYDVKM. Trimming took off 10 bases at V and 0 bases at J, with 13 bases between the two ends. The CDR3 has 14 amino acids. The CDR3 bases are TGTGCCACTACTCTCCAAAGCTCCTACAATGAGCAGTTCTTC. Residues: CATTLQSSYNEQFF.

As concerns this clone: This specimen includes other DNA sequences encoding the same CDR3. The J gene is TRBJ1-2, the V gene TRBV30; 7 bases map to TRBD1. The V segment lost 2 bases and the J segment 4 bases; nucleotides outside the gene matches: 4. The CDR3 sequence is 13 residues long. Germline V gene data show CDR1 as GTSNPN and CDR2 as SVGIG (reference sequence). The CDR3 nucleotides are TGTGCCTGGAGTCCCGGACAGGCCTATGGCTACACCTTC. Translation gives CAWSPGQAYGYTF.

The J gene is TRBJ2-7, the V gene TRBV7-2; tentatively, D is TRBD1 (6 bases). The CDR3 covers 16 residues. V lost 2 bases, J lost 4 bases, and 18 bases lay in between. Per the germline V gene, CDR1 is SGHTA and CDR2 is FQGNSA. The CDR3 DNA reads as TGTGCCAGCAGCTTACTGATGGGACAAGGGGGATACGAGCAGTACTTC. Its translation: CASSLLMGQGGYEQYF.

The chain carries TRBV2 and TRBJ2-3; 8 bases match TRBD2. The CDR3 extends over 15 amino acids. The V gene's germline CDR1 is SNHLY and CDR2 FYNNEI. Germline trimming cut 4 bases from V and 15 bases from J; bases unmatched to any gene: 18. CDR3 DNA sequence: TGTGCCAGCAGTGTTTCGGAACTAGCGGAGGCCCGCCGATATTTT. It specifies CASSVSELAEARRYF.

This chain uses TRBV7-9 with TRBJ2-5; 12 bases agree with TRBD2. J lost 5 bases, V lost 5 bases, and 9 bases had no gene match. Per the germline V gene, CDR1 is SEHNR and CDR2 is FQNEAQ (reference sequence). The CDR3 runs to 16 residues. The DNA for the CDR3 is TGTGCCAGCAGCCTAAGGACTAGCGGGGAAGGGGAGACCCAGTACTTC. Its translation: CASSLRTSGEGETQYF.

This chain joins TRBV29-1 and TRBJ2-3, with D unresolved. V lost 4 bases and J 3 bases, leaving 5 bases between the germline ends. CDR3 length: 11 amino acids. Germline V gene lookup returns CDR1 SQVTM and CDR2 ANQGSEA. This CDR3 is CSVGSTDTQYF. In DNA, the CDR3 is TGCAGCGTTGGTTCAACAGATACGCAGTATTTT.

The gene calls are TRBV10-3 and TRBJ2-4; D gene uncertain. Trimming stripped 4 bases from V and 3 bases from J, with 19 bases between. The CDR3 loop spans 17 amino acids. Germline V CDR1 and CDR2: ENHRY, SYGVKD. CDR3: CAISVRAGSFFKNIQYF. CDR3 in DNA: TGTGCCATCAGTGTAAGGGCCGGATCTTTTTTCAAAAACATTCAGTACTTC.

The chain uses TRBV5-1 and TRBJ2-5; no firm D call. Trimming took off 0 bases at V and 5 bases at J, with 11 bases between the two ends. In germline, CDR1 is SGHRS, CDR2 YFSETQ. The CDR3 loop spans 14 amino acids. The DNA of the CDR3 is TGCGCCAGCAGCTTGGTGGCCCCTCGGGAGACCCAGTACTTC. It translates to CASSLVAPRETQYF.

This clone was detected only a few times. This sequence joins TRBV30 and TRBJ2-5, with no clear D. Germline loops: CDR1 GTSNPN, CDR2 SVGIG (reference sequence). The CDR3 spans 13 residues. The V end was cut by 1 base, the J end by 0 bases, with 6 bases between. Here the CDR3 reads CAWSGTDQETQYF. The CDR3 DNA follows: TGTGCCTGGAGTGGAACAGACCAAGAGACCCAGTACTTC.

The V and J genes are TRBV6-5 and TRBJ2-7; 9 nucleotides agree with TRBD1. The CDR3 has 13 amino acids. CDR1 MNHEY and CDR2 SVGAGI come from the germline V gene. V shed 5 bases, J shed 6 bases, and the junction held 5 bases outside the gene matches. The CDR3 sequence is CASSEDRGGEQYF. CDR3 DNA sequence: TGTGCCAGCAGTGAGGACAGGGGAGGCGAGCAGTACTTC.

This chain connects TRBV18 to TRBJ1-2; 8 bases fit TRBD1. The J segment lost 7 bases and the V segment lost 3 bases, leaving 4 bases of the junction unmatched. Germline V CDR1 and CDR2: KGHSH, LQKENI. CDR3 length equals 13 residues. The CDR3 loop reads CASSPQGARGYTF. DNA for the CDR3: TGTGCCAGCTCACCTCAGGGGGCTCGTGGCTACACCTTC.

The CDR3 bases are TGTGCCAGCAGTGATCTACTAGCGGGATTTGAGCAGTTCTTC. Translating it yields CASSDLLAGFEQFF. The chain employs TRBV25-1 and TRBJ2-1; TRBD2 matches at 10 bases. V shed 3 bases, J shed 9 bases, and the junction held 5 bases outside the gene matches. The germline V gene encodes CDR1 MGHDK and CDR2 SYGVNS. This CDR3 contains 14 residues.

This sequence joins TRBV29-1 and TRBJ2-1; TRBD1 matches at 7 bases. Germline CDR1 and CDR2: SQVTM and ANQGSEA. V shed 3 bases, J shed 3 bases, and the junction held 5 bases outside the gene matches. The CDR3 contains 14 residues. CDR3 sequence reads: CSVEVRQGYNEQFF. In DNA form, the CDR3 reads TGCAGCGTTGAGGTTAGACAGGGCTACAATGAGCAGTTCTTC.

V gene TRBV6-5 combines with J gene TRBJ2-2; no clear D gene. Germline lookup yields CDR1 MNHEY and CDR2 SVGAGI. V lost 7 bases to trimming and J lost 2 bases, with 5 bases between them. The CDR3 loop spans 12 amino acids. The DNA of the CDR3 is TGTGCCAGCAAACGAAACACCGGGGAGCTGTTTTTT. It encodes CASKRNTGELFF.